The 32 T cell receptor beta chains below all came from one sample that was sequenced in a study of blood T cell repertoires in COVID-19. TCRdb's copy holds only in-frame clones and misses some; the assay was immunoSEQ multiplex PCR. Seen here are about 54,000 clones, roughly four fifths observed once, and the top ten hold about 2%. The sequenced sample consisted of peripheral blood. The receptors here all came from a woman aged 60-70 years with acute or convalescent COVID-19.

The CDR3 region is CASSRGTFGYTF. In nucleotides, the CDR3 is TGTGCCAGCAGTCGGGGGACCTTTGGCTACACCTTC. The chain recombines TRBV28 with TRBJ1-2, with D perhaps TRBD1 (5 bases). The germline V gene encodes CDR1 MDHEN and CDR2 SYDVKM. The ends were cut back, 5 bases at V and 7 bases at J, with 11 bases in the middle. The CDR3 runs 12 residues.

The rearrangement uses TRBV5-1 and TRBJ1-2; a weak D match, TRBD1 (5 bases). The germline V gene has CDR1 SGHRS and CDR2 YFSETQ. The length of the CDR3 is 14 residues. Trimming shortened V by 4 bases and J by 3 bases, and 13 bases separated the two germline ends. The CDR3 loop reads CASSRQGLDYGYTF. The CDR3 DNA follows: TGCGCCAGCAGCCGCCAGGGTCTGGACTATGGCTACACCTTC.

This sequence joins TRBV24-1 and TRBJ1-5; 7 bases match TRBD1. The CDR3 has 17 residues. V gave up 5 bases and J gave up 0 bases; unmatched junction bases: 9. Germline values: CDR1 KGHDR, CDR2 SFDVKD. CDR3 in DNA: TGTGCCACCAGTGTTAAGCCCGGGACAGCTAGCAATCAGCCCCAGCATTTT. Amino acids: CATSVKPGTASNQPQHF.

CDR3 region: CASSHGGSSNQPQHF. For the CDR3, the DNA is TGTGCCAGTTCTCATGGTGGGAGTAGCAATCAGCCCCAGCATTTT. The rearrangement joins TRBV28 to TRBJ1-5; D is uncertain. The CDR3 consists of 15 residues. Looked up from germline, CDR1 is MDHEN and CDR2 is SYDVKM. V was cut by 9 bases and J by 0 bases, with 15 bases left in between. The complete variable domain, with remaining parts taken from reference TRBV28 and TRBJ1-5, reads DVKVTQSSRYLVKRTGEKVFLECVQDMDHENMFWYRQDPGLGLRLIYFSYDVKMKEKGDIPEGYSVSREKKERFSLILESASTNQTSMYLCASSHGGSSNQPQHFGDGTRLSIL.

The chain joins TRBV2 to TRBJ1-6, with a tentative D call TRBD1 (5 bases). V shed 8 bases and J shed 7 bases, with 15 bases lying between them. CDR3 size: 14 residues. CDR1 and CDR2 (germline): SNHLY, FYNNEI. The DNA for the CDR3 is TGTGCCAGCCGGCCGGGGGTCTCCAATTCACCCCTCCACTTT. This sequence encodes CASRPGVSNSPLHF.

This clone was detected only a few times. The V and J genes are TRBV5-1 and TRBJ2-7, with D perhaps matching TRBD2 (5 bases). V lost 2 bases, J lost 1 base, and 7 bases lay in between. This CDR3 comprises 13 residues. Germline V CDR1 and CDR2: SGHRS, YFSETQ. In DNA, the CDR3 is TGCGCCAGCAGCTTCGGCGGGTCCTACGAGCAGTACTTC. It yields the protein CASSFGGSYEQYF.

This clone has only one observation. V and J are TRBV30 and TRBJ1-4; D remains ambiguous. The CDR3 spans 13 residues. Trimming stripped 3 bases from V and 11 bases from J, with 16 bases between. Germline V gene data show CDR1 as GTSNPN and CDR2 as SVGIG (reference sequence). The CDR3 bases are TGTGCCTGGAGGGGTAGCGCATACGGGAAACTGTTTTTT. This codes for CAWRGSAYGKLFF. Combining the CDR3 with reference TRBV30 and TRBJ1-4 gives the whole variable domain SQTIHQWPATLVQPVGSPLSLECTVEGTSNPNLYWYRQAAGRGLQLLFYSVGIGQISSEVPQNLSASRPQDRQFILSSKKLLLSDSGFYLCAWRGSAYGKLFFGSGTQLSVL.

This chain links TRBV11-3 with TRBJ1-5; 9 positions match TRBD1. The J segment lost 2 bases and the V segment lost 0 bases, leaving 23 bases of the junction unmatched. Germline values: CDR1 SGHNT, CDR2 YENEEA. The CDR3 is made up of 23 amino acids. CDR3 region: CASSLEMGQGGWVQNFGNQPQHF. The CDR3 DNA is TGTGCCAGCAGCTTAGAAATGGGACAGGGAGGGTGGGTGCAGAATTTTGGCAATCAGCCCCAGCATTTT. The variable domain in full, completed from reference TRBV11-3 and TRBJ1-5, reads EAGVVQSPRYKIIEKKQPVAFWCNPISGHNTLYWYLQNLGQGPELLIRYENEEAVDDSQLPKDRFSAERLKGVDSTLKIQPAELGDSAVYLCASSLEMGQGGWVQNFGNQPQHFGDGTRLSIL.

The rearrangement uses TRBV9 and TRBJ2-5; tentatively, D is TRBD2 (5 bases). Germline assignment: CDR1 SGDLS and CDR2 YYNGEE. Trimming took off 2 bases at V and 1 base at J, with 12 bases between the two ends. This CDR3 is 15 amino acids long. DNA of the CDR3: TGTGCCAGCAGCGTTAGAGGGAGTGGCCAAGAGACCCAGTACTTC. It is translated as CASSVRGSGQETQYF. The whole variable domain, filled in from reference TRBV9 and TRBJ2-5, reads DSGVTQTPKHLITATGQRVTLRCSPRSGDLSVYWYQQSLDQGLQFLIQYYNGEERAKGNILERFSAQQFPDLHSELNLSSLELGDSALYFCASSVRGSGQETQYFGPGTRLLVL.

The chain uses TRBV18 and TRBJ1-2, with D unclear. The CDR3 is made up of 12 amino acids. The germline CDR1 and CDR2 sequences are KGHSH and LQKENI. Trimming removed 4 bases from V and 8 bases from J, with 11 bases in between. In nucleotides, the CDR3 is TGTGCCAGCTCACGAAGGGAGGGCGGCTACACCTTC. Amino acid sequence: CASSRREGGYTF.

The chain employs TRBV5-6 and TRBJ2-4, with a tentative D call TRBD2 (5 bases). The CDR3 is 13 residues long. V lost 3 bases, J lost 6 bases, and 10 bases lay in between. Germline V CDR1 and CDR2: SGHDT, YYEEEE. The CDR3, as DNA: TGTGCCAGCAGCTCCGGAGGCCCAAACATTCAGTACTTC. Translating it yields CASSSGGPNIQYF.

This clone has more than one count but fewer than ten. The CDR3 loop reads CASSIQGYEQYF. CDR3 coding DNA: TGTGCCAGCAGTATACAGGGATACGAGCAGTACTTC. V usage is TRBV7-2 and J usage is TRBJ2-7; D may be TRBD1 (6 bases). The CDR3 is made up of 12 amino acids. Germline CDR1 is SGHTA and CDR2 is FQGNSA. Trimming cost V 6 bases and J 4 bases, with 10 bases left between them.

V gene TRBV6-6 combines with J gene TRBJ2-2; D might be TRBD1 (6 bases). Trimming took off 0 bases at V and 5 bases at J, with 13 bases between the two ends. There are 16 residues in the CDR3. Germline V gene data show CDR1 as MNHNY and CDR2 as SVGAGI (reference sequence). The CDR3 region has the DNA TGTGCCAGCAGTTACTCCCTGTCAGGGGAGACCGGGGAGCTGTTTTTT. Amino acids: CASSYSLSGETGELFF.

This chain links TRBV18 with TRBJ1-6; 10 nucleotides align to TRBD1. Germline V gene data show CDR1 as KGHSH and CDR2 as LQKENI. This CDR3 is 14 amino acids long. V lost 2 bases to trimming and J lost 9 bases; unmatched junction nucleotides: 1. The chain's CDR3 is CASSPGQGGSPLHF. The CDR3 DNA reads TGTGCCAGCTCACCAGGACAGGGGGGTTCACCCCTCCACTTT. The full variable domain, with the rest looked up from reference TRBV18 and TRBJ1-6, is NAGVMQNPRHLVRRRGQEARLRCSPMKGHSHVYWYRQLPEEGLKFMVYLQKENIIDESGMPKERFSAEFPKEGPSILRIQQVVRGDSAAYFCASSPGQGGSPLHFGNGTRLTVT.

This clone was seen only a few times. This chain joins TRBV3-1 (or the pseudogene TRBV3-2) and TRBJ2-2, with a weak D call TRBD1 (5 bases). This CDR3 is 16 amino acids long. Per germline, CDR1 LGHDT and CDR2 YNNKEL (reference sequence). Trimming left V 2 bases short and J 1 base short, with 11 bases between. CDR3 nucleotide sequence: TGTGCCAGCAGCCAATCGTTCAGGGTGAACACCGGGGAGCTGTTTTTT. As protein: CASSQSFRVNTGELFF.

V is TRBV11-2 and J is TRBJ1-6, with D unclear. The CDR3 has 12 amino acids. The germline V and J ends were trimmed by 3 bases and 9 bases, with 6 bases remaining between them. Germline-derived CDR1 and CDR2 are SGHAT and FQNNGV. CDR3 residues: CASSLEISPLHF. As DNA, the CDR3 is TGTGCCAGCAGCTTGGAGATTTCACCCCTCCACTTT.

The genes are TRBV2 and TRBJ1-5, with a possible D match to TRBD1 (6 bases). V gave up 10 bases and J gave up 5 bases, with 15 bases separating them. CDR1 SNHLY and CDR2 FYNNEI come from the germline V gene. The CDR3 has 13 residues. CDR3 residues: CATATGSDQPQHF. As DNA, the CDR3 is TGTGCCACCGCCACAGGGTCGGATCAGCCCCAGCATTTT.

The CDR3 here is CASSYRQLAGNTEAFF. CDR3 DNA: TGTGCCAGCAGTTACCGACAGTTAGCAGGGAACACTGAAGCTTTCTTT. V and J are TRBV6-2 or TRBV6-3 and TRBJ1-1, with a possible D match to TRBD1 (5 bases). This CDR3 is built from 16 residues. The V end was cut by 2 bases, the J end by 1 base, with 14 bases between. The germline V gene has CDR1 MNHEY and CDR2 SVGEGT.

The chain has TRBV6-5 and TRBJ2-7; D ambiguous. The CDR3 covers 15 residues. V was pared by 0 bases and J by 0 bases, with 9 bases between. Per germline, CDR1 MNHEY and CDR2 SVGAGI. Here the CDR3 DNA reads TGTGCCAGCAGTTACTCGAGTCCTGCCTCCTACGAGCAGTACTTC. Translating it yields CASSYSSPASYEQYF.

The rearrangement uses TRBV3-1 (or the pseudogene TRBV3-2) and TRBJ2-4; D is unresolved. Germline-derived CDR1 and CDR2 are LGHDT and YNNKEL (reference sequence). This CDR3 comprises 15 residues. V lost 4 bases and J lost 1, with 11 bases in between. Here the CDR3 reads CASSLSHQAKNIQYF. Here the CDR3 DNA reads TGTGCCAGCAGCCTCTCTCATCAGGCCAAAAACATTCAGTACTTC.

V gene TRBV14 combines with J gene TRBJ1-6; perhaps TRBD1 as D (5 bases). The CDR3 spans 16 residues. V lost 0 bases and J 9 bases, leaving 15 bases between the germline ends. The germline CDR1 and CDR2 sequences are SGHDN and FVKESK. CDR3 loop: CASSQDAGTRISPLHF. The CDR3 DNA reads as TGTGCCAGCAGCCAAGATGCAGGGACTCGCATTTCACCCCTCCACTTT.

The genes are TRBV14 and TRBJ1-2; D is possibly TRBD1 (6 bases). Germline CDR1 reads SGHDN; CDR2 reads FVKESK. The V end lost 5 bases, the J end lost 4 bases, and 14 bases lay between the germline ends. The CDR3 consists of 14 residues. The CDR3 DNA sequence: TGTGCCAGCAGCTCCCAGGGAGGGGGCTATGGCTACACCTTC. This translates into CASSSQGGGYGYTF.

The rearrangement joins TRBV6-2 or TRBV6-3 to TRBJ2-7; TRBD1 is a possible D gene (5 bases). Germline CDR1 reads MNHEY; CDR2 reads SVGEGT. This CDR3 has 13 residues. Trimming took off 4 bases at V and 3 bases at J, with 10 bases between the two ends. For the CDR3, the DNA is TGTGCCAGCAGTTGGGGCAGGCGCTACGAGCAGTACTTC. Protein: CASSWGRRYEQYF.

This clone has only one observation. The chain links TRBV14 to TRBJ2-2; no clear D. Germline CDR1 and CDR2: SGHDN and FVKESK. This CDR3 contains 14 residues. V was clipped by 1 base and J by 5 bases, with 8 bases between them. In DNA, the CDR3 is TGTGCCAGCAGCCAAGTTTTGCGGACCGGGGAGCTGTTTTTT. It yields the protein CASSQVLRTGELFF.

The V gene is TRBV6-5, the J gene TRBJ2-3; TRBD2 aligns across 10 bases. Germline trimming cut 5 bases from V and 4 bases from J; bases unmatched to any gene: 3. Germline CDR1 MNHEY, CDR2 SVGAGI. This CDR3 is built from 14 residues. In DNA form, the CDR3 reads TGTGCCAGCAGTCAGCGGGGGGGCTCAGATACGCAGTATTTT. It is translated as CASSQRGGSDTQYF.

The chain recombines TRBV18 with TRBJ1-3, with D maybe TRBD1 (6 bases). Germline loops: CDR1 KGHSH, CDR2 LQKENI. The length of the CDR3 is 17 residues. Trimming removed 4 bases at V and 2 bases at J, with 18 bases between. The CDR3 sequence: CASSRTATHEAGNTIYF. CDR3 nucleotide sequence: TGTGCCAGCTCACGGACAGCCACCCACGAGGCTGGAAACACCATATATTTT. Supplemented by reference TRBV18 and TRBJ1-3, the full variable domain reads NAGVMQNPRHLVRRRGQEARLRCSPMKGHSHVYWYRQLPEEGLKFMVYLQKENIIDESGMPKERFSAEFPKEGPSILRIQQVVRGDSAAYFCASSRTATHEAGNTIYFGEGSWLTVV.

The V gene is TRBV12-3 or TRBV12-4, the J gene TRBJ1-5; a possible D gene is TRBD1 (5 bases). The length of the CDR3 is 13 residues. Trimming took 5 bases from V and 4 from J, leaving 9 bases between them. This chain's CDR3 is CASSKTENQPQHF. The CDR3 bases are TGTGCCAGCAGTAAGACAGAGAATCAGCCCCAGCATTTT.

This clone was seen a handful of times. Here the CDR3 reads CATSRERAYTEAFF. CDR3 DNA sequence: TGTGCCACCAGCAGAGAGCGAGCTTACACTGAAGCTTTCTTT. V is TRBV15 and J is TRBJ1-1; no clear D. V dropped 0 bases and J dropped 3 bases, with 8 bases sitting between them. Germline V gene lookup returns CDR1 LNHNV and CDR2 YYDKDF (reference sequence). CDR3 size: 14 residues.

The chain is built from TRBV6-2 or TRBV6-3 and TRBJ1-6; 10 nucleotides line up with TRBD1. Germline V gene data show CDR1 as MNHEY and CDR2 as SVGEGT. V was pared by 5 bases and J by 8 bases, with 6 bases of the junction left unmatched. The CDR3 is 15 amino acids. CDR3 residues: CASSKRQGAYSPLHF. CDR3 in DNA: TGTGCCAGCAGTAAAAGACAGGGGGCGTATTCACCCCTCCACTTT.

The chain employs TRBV5-1 and TRBJ2-7; a weak D match, TRBD1 (5 bases). Trimming removed 1 base from V and 5 bases from J, with 16 bases in between. Germline values: CDR1 SGHRS, CDR2 YFSETQ. The CDR3 totals 15 residues. CDR3 nucleotides: TGCGCCAGCAGCTTGTCCCTTCCAGGGCTGGACGAGCAGTACTTC. Amino acids: CASSLSLPGLDEQYF.

V and J are TRBV28 and TRBJ1-5, with TRBD1 identical over 8 bases. V was pared by 2 bases and J by 0 bases, with 21 bases of the junction left unmatched. The germline gives CDR1 MDHEN, CDR2 SYDVKM. The length of the CDR3 is 22 residues. CDR3 sequence reads: CASSLPISLRQGIGHSNQPQHF. The CDR3 DNA sequence: TGTGCCAGCAGTTTACCCATTAGTTTGAGACAGGGGATTGGGCATAGCAATCAGCCCCAGCATTTT.

This clone was picked up a small number of times. The V call is TRBV3-1 (or the pseudogene TRBV3-2), the J call TRBJ2-2; 8 bases align to TRBD2. Germline values: CDR1 LGHDT, CDR2 YNNKEL (reference sequence). CDR3 size: 15 residues. The ends lost 7 bases at V and 3 bases at J; junction bases unmatched: 7. The DNA for the CDR3 is TGTGCCAGCAAAAAAGCGGGAGCGGACACCGGGGAGCTGTTTTTT. It translates to CASKKAGADTGELFF.